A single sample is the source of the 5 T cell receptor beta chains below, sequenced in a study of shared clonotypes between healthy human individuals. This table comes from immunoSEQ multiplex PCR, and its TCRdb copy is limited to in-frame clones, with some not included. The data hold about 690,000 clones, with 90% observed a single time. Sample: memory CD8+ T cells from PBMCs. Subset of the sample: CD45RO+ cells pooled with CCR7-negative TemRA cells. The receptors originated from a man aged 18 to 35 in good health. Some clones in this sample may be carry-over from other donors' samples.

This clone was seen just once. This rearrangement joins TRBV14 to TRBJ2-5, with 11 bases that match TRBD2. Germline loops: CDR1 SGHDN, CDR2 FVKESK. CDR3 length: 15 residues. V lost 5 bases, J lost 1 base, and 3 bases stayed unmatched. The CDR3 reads CASSSGTSGQETQYF. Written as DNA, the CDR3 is TGTGCCAGCAGCTCGGGGACTAGCGGCCAAGAGACCCAGTACTTC.

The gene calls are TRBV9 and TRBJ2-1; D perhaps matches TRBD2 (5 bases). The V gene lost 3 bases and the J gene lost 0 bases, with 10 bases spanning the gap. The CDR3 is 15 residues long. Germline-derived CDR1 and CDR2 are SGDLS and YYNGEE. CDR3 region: CASSDGVLSYNEQFF. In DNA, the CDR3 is TGTGCCAGCAGCGACGGGGTCCTCTCCTACAATGAGCAGTTCTTC. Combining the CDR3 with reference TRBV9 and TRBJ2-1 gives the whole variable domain DSGVTQTPKHLITATGQRVTLRCSPRSGDLSVYWYQQSLDQGLQFLIQYYNGEERAKGNILERFSAQQFPDLHSELNLSSLELGDSALYFCASSDGVLSYNEQFFGPGTRLTVL.

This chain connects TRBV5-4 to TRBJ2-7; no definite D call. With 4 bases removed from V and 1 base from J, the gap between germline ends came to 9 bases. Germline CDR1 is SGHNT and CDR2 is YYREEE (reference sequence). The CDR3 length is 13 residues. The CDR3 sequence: CASSPAGSYEQYF. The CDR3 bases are TGTGCCAGCAGCCCAGCTGGTTCCTACGAGCAGTACTTC.

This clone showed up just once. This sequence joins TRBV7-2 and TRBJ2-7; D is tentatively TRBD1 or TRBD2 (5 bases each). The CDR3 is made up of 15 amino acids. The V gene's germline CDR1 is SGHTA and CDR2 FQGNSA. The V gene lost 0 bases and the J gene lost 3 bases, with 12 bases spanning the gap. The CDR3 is CASSLAGTPIYEQYF. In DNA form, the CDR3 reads TGTGCCAGCAGCTTAGCAGGGACCCCTATCTACGAGCAGTACTTC. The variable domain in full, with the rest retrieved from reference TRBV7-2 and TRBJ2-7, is GAGVSQSPSNKVTEKGKDVELRCDPISGHTALYWYRQSLGQGLEFLIYFQGNSAPDKSGLPSDRFSAERTGGSVSTLTIQRTQQEDSAVYLCASSLAGTPIYEQYFGPGTRLTVT.

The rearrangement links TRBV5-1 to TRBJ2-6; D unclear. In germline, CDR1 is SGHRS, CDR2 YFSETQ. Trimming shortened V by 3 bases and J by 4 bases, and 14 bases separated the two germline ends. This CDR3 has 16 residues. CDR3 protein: CASSYIDAAGANVLTF. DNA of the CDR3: TGCGCCAGCAGCTATATTGATGCAGCCGGGGCCAACGTCCTGACTTTC.